The 24 T cell receptor beta chains below come from one sample, sequenced in a study of cytomegalovirus exposure and HLA in healthy donors (dated by TCRdb to the late 2010s). The library was produced with the immunoSEQ multiplex PCR assay. For the multiplex PCR, a mixture combining 60 forward primers for TCR Vbeta segments and 13 reverse primers for TCR Jbeta segments was used. This immuneACCESS table, as held by TCRdb, lists in-frame sequences with V and J called but not all clones. Of the missing ones, under half trace to an unresolved V gene in checked studies; the others have no known cause. The sample table lists 80,000 to 130,000 clones, about 77% of them with a count of one. Jointly, the top ten make up over 4% of the sample. The material sequenced was PBMCs. The receptors originated from a woman aged 18-29 years in good health and CMV-seropositive.

The chain combines TRBV7-9 with TRBJ2-6; 9 bases agree with TRBD1. Germline CDR1 and CDR2: SEHNR and FQNEAQ (reference sequence). Trimming took 5 bases from V and 3 from J; bases not matched to a gene: 5. The CDR3 runs 16 residues. The CDR3 loop is CASSHGTGIGANVLTF. The CDR3 DNA is TGTGCCAGCAGCCATGGGACAGGGATTGGGGCCAACGTCCTGACTTTC.

The chain joins TRBV6-5 to TRBJ2-5; TRBD1 agrees at 9 bases. The CDR3 has 15 amino acids. J lost 5 bases, V lost 5 bases, and 9 bases had no gene match. Germline V lookup: CDR1 MNHEY, CDR2 SVGAGI. CDR3 coding DNA: TGTGCCAGCAGTCGCTCCGGGACAGGGCGGGAGACCCAGTACTTC. Amino acids: CASSRSGTGRETQYF.

The chain links TRBV18 to TRBJ2-7; D gene ambiguous. The CDR3 consists of 14 residues. The ends were cut back, 0 bases at V and 1 base at J, with 7 bases in the middle. The V gene's germline CDR1 is KGHSH and CDR2 LQKENI. For the CDR3, the DNA is TGTGCCAGCTCACCACCGTCTTTTTCCTACGAGCAGTACTTC. Protein sequence: CASSPPSFSYEQYF. Variable domain in full (rest from reference TRBV18 and TRBJ2-7): NAGVMQNPRHLVRRRGQEARLRCSPMKGHSHVYWYRQLPEEGLKFMVYLQKENIIDESGMPKERFSAEFPKEGPSILRIQQVVRGDSAAYFCASSPPSFSYEQYFGPGTRLTVT.

This clone was recorded once. The chain joins TRBV6-5 to TRBJ1-1; D unresolved. The V end was cut by 4 bases, the J end by 1 base, with 7 bases between. This CDR3 is built from 13 residues. CDR1 is MNHEY, CDR2 SVGAGI, per germline. DNA of the CDR3: TGTGCCAGCAGTTTTACGGGGAACACTGAAGCTTTCTTT. It is translated as CASSFTGNTEAFF.

This sequence joins TRBV7-9 and TRBJ2-4, with D maybe TRBD2 (7 bases). The CDR3 consists of 16 residues. The germline gives CDR1 SEHNR, CDR2 FQNEAQ (reference sequence). The germline V and J ends were trimmed by 3 bases and 1 base, with 13 bases remaining between them. The CDR3 spells CASSFGGREAKNIQYF. The CDR3 coding sequence is TGTGCCAGCAGCTTCGGGGGGCGGGAGGCCAAAAACATTCAGTACTTC.

The CDR3 region is CASSITGTGRNEQFF. The CDR3 DNA reads TGTGCCAGTAGTATCACCGGGACAGGGAGGAATGAGCAGTTCTTC. The chain uses TRBV19 and TRBJ2-1, with 9 bases lining up with TRBD1. Germline V gives CDR1 LNHDA, CDR2 SQIVND (reference sequence). CDR3 length: 15 amino acids. V shed 3 bases, J shed 7 bases, and the junction held 7 bases outside the gene matches.

This clone was seen a few times. The chain carries TRBV5-1 and TRBJ2-7; 11 positions agree with TRBD1. The CDR3 contains 15 residues. The trim removed 0 bases at V and 6 bases at J, leaving 5 bases unmatched. CDR1 SGHRS and CDR2 YFSETQ come from the germline V gene. The CDR3, as DNA: TGCGCCAGCAGCTTGGGGACAGGGGGCGCGGGCGAGCAGTACTTC. Translated, it gives CASSLGTGGAGEQYF.

The genes are TRBV10-1 and TRBJ1-1; 7 bases line up with TRBD1. V shed 3 bases and J 5 bases; nucleotides not matched to a gene: 9. Germline V gene data show CDR1 as WNHNN and CDR2 as SYGVQD (reference sequence). The length of the CDR3 is 15 residues. This CDR3 is CASSEPGTAGTEAFF. CDR3 coding DNA: TGCGCCAGCAGTGAACCCGGGACAGCCGGGACTGAAGCTTTCTTT.

This sequence joins TRBV4-3 and TRBJ2-7; 8 bases fit TRBD2. Germline CDR1 is LGHNA and CDR2 is YSLEER. The CDR3 has 16 residues. After removal of 0 bases from V and 3 bases from J, the junction contained 7 bases not matched to a gene. CDR3: CASSQDLAGTSYEQYF. CDR3 sequence (DNA): TGCGCCAGCAGCCAAGATCTAGCCGGGACTAGCTACGAGCAGTACTTC.

A remark on this clone: Other DNA sequences within the sample encode an identical CDR3. The chain joins TRBV27 to TRBJ2-7; D is possibly TRBD2 (6 bases). The CDR3 contains 12 residues. V gave up 0 bases and J gave up 6 bases, with 6 bases separating them. The germline V gene encodes CDR1 MNHEY and CDR2 SMNVEV (reference sequence). CDR3 sequence reads: CASSLSGGEQYF. CDR3 bases: TGTGCCAGCAGTTTATCCGGGGGCGAGCAGTACTTC.

The genes are TRBV6-5 and TRBJ2-3; 8 positions agree with TRBD1. CDR3 length: 12 amino acids. V was pared by 11 bases and J by 4 bases, with 5 bases of the junction left unmatched. CDR1 and CDR2 (germline): MNHEY, SVGAGI. DNA of the CDR3: TGTGCCGTCGCAGGGGGCTCAGATACGCAGTATTTT. Encoded protein: CAVAGGSDTQYF.

This clone was picked up a small number of times. This chain connects TRBV4-3 to TRBJ1-1, with 9 bases identical to TRBD1. CDR1 is LGHNA and CDR2 is YSLEER in the germline V gene. Losses at the gene ends were 1 base for V and 3 bases for J; bases not matched to a gene: 0. The CDR3 runs to 14 residues. In DNA, the CDR3 is TGCGCCAGCAGCCAAGGGGACAGGGACACTGAAGCTTTCTTT. It yields the protein CASSQGDRDTEAFF.

In DNA form, the CDR3 reads TGTGCCAGCAGCCCATGGATACTAGCGGGAGGGAACACCGGGGAGCTGTTTTTT. This encodes CASSPWILAGGNTGELFF. The rearrangement uses TRBV7-9 and TRBJ2-2; 12 bases agree with TRBD2. This CDR3 has 18 residues. J lost 1 base, V lost 5 bases, and 8 bases had no gene match. The germline V gene encodes CDR1 SEHNR and CDR2 FQNEAQ (reference sequence).

This chain links TRBV10-1 with TRBJ2-3; 10 bases align to TRBD2. The germline V gene has CDR1 WNHNN and CDR2 SYGVQD (reference sequence). The V segment lost 4 bases and the J segment 1 base; nucleotides outside the gene matches: 8. CDR3 length: 17 residues. The CDR3 bases are TGCGCCAGCAGTGGACAGCTAGCGGGAGCAGGCACAGATACGCAGTATTTT. This encodes CASSGQLAGAGTDTQYF.

Regarding this clone: Other DNA sequences from this sample encode an identical CDR3 as well. The rearrangement links TRBV4-2 to TRBJ2-1; D may be TRBD2 (5 bases). The CDR3 is 16 residues long. Trimming shortened V by 0 bases and J by 0 bases, and 9 bases separated the two germline ends. Germline V CDR1 and CDR2: LGHNA, YNFKEQ. In DNA, the CDR3 is TGTGCCAGCAGCCAAGATCTGGCGGGCTCCTACAATGAGCAGTTCTTC. It codes for CASSQDLAGSYNEQFF.

V and J are TRBV30 and TRBJ2-2; 7 bases line up with TRBD1. With 2 bases clipped from V and 4 bases from J, the junction kept 4 bases outside the gene matches. From germline, CDR1 is GTSNPN and CDR2 SVGIG (reference sequence). The CDR3 consists of 14 residues. CDR3 sequence: CAWSRGLGTGELFF. CDR3 DNA: TGTGCCTGGAGTAGGGGGCTGGGCACCGGGGAGCTGTTTTTT.

The chain is built from TRBV18 and TRBJ1-1, with a tentative D call TRBD1 (5 bases). This CDR3 contains 16 residues. Germline V gene lookup returns CDR1 KGHSH and CDR2 LQKENI. Deletions cut 5 bases from V and 6 bases from J, with 22 bases between. CDR3 DNA sequence: TGTGCCAGCTCAAATGCCGCGGGACCTCGTTACGCTGAAGCTTTCTTT. It codes for CASSNAAGPRYAEAFF.

The V gene is TRBV7-8, the J gene TRBJ2-7, with D maybe TRBD2 (5 bases). The V gene lost 3 bases and the J gene lost 9 bases, with 15 bases spanning the gap. CDR1 and CDR2 (germline): SGHVS, FQNEAQ. CDR3 length: 13 residues. The CDR3, as DNA: TGTGCCAGCAGCTTCCGGGAACCCCGTGTGCAGTACTTC. It translates to CASSFREPRVQYF.

The chain recombines TRBV7-9 with TRBJ2-3; TRBD1 agrees at 8 bases. This CDR3 comprises 14 residues. V trimming: 11 bases; J trimming: 6 bases; junction bases outside the gene matches: 13. Germline V CDR1 and CDR2: SEHNR, FQNEAQ (reference sequence). The CDR3 region has the DNA TGTGCCGGGAATGGACAGGGCGGGGTGGATACGCAGTATTTT. As protein: CAGNGQGGVDTQYF.

V usage is TRBV2 and J usage is TRBJ2-7, with 14 bases lining up with TRBD2. The V and J ends lost 7 bases and 6 bases, in that order; junction bases with no gene match: 8. The CDR3 length is 15 residues. Germline V lookup: CDR1 SNHLY, CDR2 FYNNEI. The CDR3 loop is CASTEGLAGVGEQYF. The DNA for the CDR3 is TGTGCCAGCACCGAGGGACTAGCGGGAGTGGGCGAGCAGTACTTC.

The chain uses TRBV10-3 and TRBJ1-1; D is undetermined. V dropped 9 bases and J dropped 6 bases, with 14 bases sitting between them. This CDR3 is built from 12 residues. Per the germline V gene, CDR1 is ENHRY and CDR2 is SYGVKD. Here the CDR3 DNA reads TGTGCCATGTCCTCTATGGGCGCTGAAGCTTTCTTT. This gives the protein CAMSSMGAEAFF.

This clone was counted only a few times. The V call is TRBV23-1, the J call TRBJ2-1, with TRBD2 matching 9 bases. TRBV23-1 is classed as an ORF, of uncertain function. This CDR3 has 16 amino acids. The junction had 12 bases not matched to a gene; V was cut back by 6 bases and J by 6 bases. Here the CDR3 reads CASSCAPGLAPNEQFF. In DNA form, the CDR3 reads TGCGCCAGCAGCTGTGCCCCGGGACTAGCCCCCAATGAGCAGTTCTTC.

The chain uses TRBV29-1 and TRBJ2-3; 8 nucleotides agree with TRBD2. Germline loops: CDR1 SQVTM, CDR2 ANQGSEA. V trimming: 3 bases; J trimming: 0 bases; junction bases outside the gene matches: 8. The CDR3 spans 16 residues. CDR3 DNA sequence: TGCAGCGTTGACCATCGACTAGCGTTTAGCACAGATACGCAGTATTTT. This encodes CSVDHRLAFSTDTQYF.

The rearrangement links TRBV27 to TRBJ2-1, with 7 nucleotides matching TRBD2. The CDR3 sequence is 16 residues long. V lost 4 bases, J lost 3 bases, and 9 bases stayed unmatched. The V gene's germline CDR1 is MNHEY and CDR2 SMNVEV (reference sequence). The CDR3 DNA reads as TGTGCCAGCAGTTCGACCGGGACTAAGCTCTACAATGAGCAGTTCTTC. Protein product: CASSSTGTKLYNEQFF.